Following are 16 T cell receptor beta chains from one sample sequenced in a study of blood T cell repertoires in COVID-19. Only in-frame clones appear in the TCRdb table, and some are missing; sequencing was by immunoSEQ multiplex PCR. The sample has about 220,000 clones, over 60% seen once; the top ten hold 7.2%. Sequenced material: peripheral blood. These receptors were taken from an older woman with acute or convalescent COVID-19.

The chain carries TRBV3-1 (or the pseudogene TRBV3-2) and TRBJ1-4; 7 bases align to TRBD1. The junction had 7 bases not matched to a gene; V was cut back by 4 bases and J by 8 bases. Germline V gene lookup returns CDR1 LGHDT and CDR2 YNNKEL (reference sequence). The CDR3 length is 14 residues. CDR3 DNA sequence: TGTGCCAGCAGCCCCCGGGACAGATCCGAAAAACTGTTTTTT. This translates into CASSPRDRSEKLFF.

The chain combines TRBV5-4 with TRBJ1-2, with D possibly being TRBD1 (6 bases). Germline assignment: CDR1 SGHNT and CDR2 YYREEE (reference sequence). The CDR3 spans 15 residues. The germline V and J ends were trimmed by 0 bases and 8 bases, with 17 bases remaining between them. CDR3 loop: CASSLADRIFGGYTF. In DNA form, the CDR3 reads TGTGCCAGCAGCTTGGCCGACAGGATATTTGGAGGCTACACCTTC.

The gene calls are TRBV11-3 and TRBJ2-2; TRBD1 matches at 9 bases. The CDR3 runs to 15 residues. Germline loops: CDR1 SGHNT, CDR2 YENEEA. Trimming cost V 3 bases and J 4 bases; bases outside gene matches: 3. DNA for the CDR3: TGTGCCAGCAGCTTGCAGACAGGGGGCACCGGGGAGCTGTTTTTT. It codes for CASSLQTGGTGELFF. Complete variable domain (other parts from reference TRBV11-3 and TRBJ2-2): EAGVVQSPRYKIIEKKQPVAFWCNPISGHNTLYWYLQNLGQGPELLIRYENEEAVDDSQLPKDRFSAERLKGVDSTLKIQPAELGDSAVYLCASSLQTGGTGELFFGEGSRLTVL.

V and J are TRBV20-1 and TRBJ2-3; TRBD1 might be the D (5 bases). The length of the CDR3 is 15 residues. Germline V gene lookup returns CDR1 DFQATT and CDR2 SNEGSKA (reference sequence). Trimming removed 6 bases at V and 2 bases at J, with 18 bases between. Here the CDR3 reads CSASPVGRATDTQYF. CDR3 nucleotides: TGCAGTGCCAGTCCCGTTGGCAGGGCCACAGATACGCAGTATTTT.

This chain links TRBV4-1 with TRBJ2-3; unclear D gene. The CDR3 consists of 17 residues. The germline V gene encodes CDR1 MGHRA and CDR2 YSYEKL. Trimming removed 0 bases from V and 0 bases from J, with 13 bases in between. This chain's CDR3 is CASSQDYFSSSTDTQYF. The CDR3 DNA reads TGCGCCAGCAGCCAAGATTACTTCTCATCTAGCACAGATACGCAGTATTTT.

This rearrangement joins TRBV29-1 to TRBJ1-2, with 8 bases identical to TRBD1. V shed 4 bases, J shed 0 bases, and the junction held 7 bases outside the gene matches. This CDR3 region has 15 residues. Germline CDR1 SQVTM, CDR2 ANQGSEA. CDR3 protein: CSVAGTGSANYGYTF. CDR3 sequence (DNA): TGCAGCGTTGCCGGGACAGGCTCGGCTAACTATGGCTACACCTTC.

This clone was found once. The chain has TRBV12-3 or TRBV12-4 and TRBJ2-5, with D perhaps TRBD1 (5 bases). V was clipped by 5 bases and J by 8 bases, with 12 bases between them. The CDR3 extends over 12 amino acids. This chain's CDR3 is CASSADTRTQYF. CDR3 in DNA: TGTGCCAGCAGTGCGGACACTCGAACCCAGTACTTC.

The chain couples TRBV19 to TRBJ2-7; D possibly corresponds to TRBD2 (6 bases). CDR1 LNHDA and CDR2 SQIVND come from the germline V gene (reference sequence). V was shortened by 0 bases and J by 0 bases, with 15 bases between the two germline ends. The CDR3 sequence is 17 residues long. The CDR3 coding sequence is TGTGCCAGTAGTATAGAAGCGCCTAGCGAGCTCTCCTACGAGCAGTACTTC. This sequence encodes CASSIEAPSELSYEQYF.

The chain links TRBV5-6 to TRBJ1-6; perhaps TRBD1 as D (5 bases). The CDR3 is 16 residues long. V was cut by 0 bases and J by 11 bases, with 18 bases left in between. Per the germline V gene, CDR1 is SGHDT and CDR2 is YYEEEE. In DNA, the CDR3 is TGTGCCAGCAGCTTGGCACATTTAGAACGGGGGGCACCCCTCCACTTT. Translated: CASSLAHLERGAPLHF.

The chain carries TRBV7-8 and TRBJ2-5; TRBD2 matches 13 bases. Losses at the gene ends were 6 bases for V and 5 bases for J; bases not matched to a gene: 9. CDR3 length: 16 amino acids. CDR1 is SGHVS and CDR2 is FQNEAQ in the germline V gene. The CDR3 reads CASRRGTSGGAETQYF. The CDR3 region has the DNA TGTGCCAGCAGGCGAGGAACTAGCGGGGGGGCTGAGACCCAGTACTTC.

The sample holds a few counts of this clone. V is TRBV5-6 and J is TRBJ2-7; a possible D gene is TRBD2 (6 bases). The ends were cut back, 2 bases at V and 4 bases at J, with 19 bases in the middle. Germline CDR1 reads SGHDT; CDR2 reads YYEEEE. CDR3 length equals 16 residues. CDR3 protein: CASSFDGRRPPYEQYF. CDR3 DNA: TGTGCCAGCAGCTTTGACGGGAGACGGCCCCCTTACGAGCAGTACTTC.

The rearrangement links TRBV5-1 to TRBJ2-2; D not resolved. The CDR3 loop spans 14 amino acids. Looked up from germline, CDR1 is SGHRS and CDR2 is YFSETQ. V was cut by 4 bases and J by 0 bases, with 7 bases left in between. As DNA, the CDR3 is TGCGCCAGCAGCCCTGCGCCGAACACCGGGGAGCTGTTTTTT. Amino acid sequence: CASSPAPNTGELFF.

This clone was seen a few times. The chain combines TRBV7-2 with TRBJ2-7, with 11 bases matching TRBD2. The V and J ends lost 4 bases and 3 bases, in that order; junction bases with no gene match: 8. In germline, CDR1 is SGHTA, CDR2 FQGNSA. This CDR3 comprises 16 residues. CDR3 coding DNA: TGTGCCAGCAGCTATACGACTAGCGGGGAGCGCTACGAGCAGTACTTC. It specifies CASSYTTSGERYEQYF.

The V gene is TRBV29-1, the J gene TRBJ2-3, with D maybe TRBD1 (5 bases). CDR1 is SQVTM and CDR2 is ANQGSEA in the germline V gene. This CDR3 has 15 residues. Trimming shortened V by 3 bases and J by 1 base, and 14 bases separated the two germline ends. Here the CDR3 reads CSVDSAGSGTDTQYF. DNA for the CDR3: TGCAGCGTTGATTCGGCAGGGTCGGGCACAGATACGCAGTATTTT.

This clone was counted a few times. The rearrangement joins TRBV6-5 to TRBJ2-3, with TRBD2 identical over 7 bases. J gave up 6 bases and V 7 bases, and 13 bases lay outside the gene matches. The V gene's germline CDR1 is MNHEY and CDR2 SVGAGI. The CDR3 runs 15 residues. The CDR3 sequence: CASTLRGTRGDTQYF. Written as DNA, the CDR3 is TGTGCCAGCACCTTGCGGGGGACGCGGGGGGATACGCAGTATTTT.

The chain combines TRBV5-6 with TRBJ2-2; weak D call: TRBD1 (6 bases). V lost 2 bases and J 2 bases, leaving 13 bases between the germline ends. The CDR3 consists of 16 residues. The V gene's germline CDR1 is SGHDT and CDR2 YYEEEE. The chain's CDR3 is CASSFFSGQNTGELFF. In DNA, the CDR3 is TGTGCCAGCAGCTTCTTCTCGGGACAAAACACCGGGGAGCTGTTTTTT.